The 17 T cell receptor beta chains listed next were all sequenced from one sample in a study of blood T cell repertoires in COVID-19. The table came from immunoSEQ multiplex PCR; TCRdb's copy has only in-frame clones and leaves some out. Of fewer than 150,000 clones in the sample, about 80% are singletons; the top ten hold approximately 6.1%. Sequencing was carried out using peripheral blood. The receptors were sampled from a human donor in a cohort sampled during active COVID-19.

J is TRBJ1-2 and V is TRBV18; 7 bases agree with TRBD1. Losses at the gene ends were 2 bases for V and 7 bases for J; bases not matched to a gene: 13. CDR1 KGHSH and CDR2 LQKENI come from the germline V gene. This CDR3 comprises 16 residues. The CDR3 DNA is TGTGCCAGCTCACCATCCGGACAGGTATTAACCAGTGGCTACACCTTC. This encodes CASSPSGQVLTSGYTF.

The chain has TRBV5-1 and TRBJ2-7, with TRBD2 matching over 8 bases. The CDR3 is 15 residues long. J was trimmed by 3 bases and V by 4 bases; bases with no gene match: 9. The germline V gene encodes CDR1 SGHRS and CDR2 YFSETQ. CDR3 amino acids: CASSVSGAQLYEQYF. CDR3 nucleotides: TGCGCCAGCAGCGTTAGCGGGGCCCAGCTCTACGAGCAGTACTTC.

The rearrangement joins TRBV10-3 to TRBJ2-2; D may be TRBD2 (5 bases). The V end was cut by 6 bases, the J end by 5 bases, with 16 bases between. The CDR3 runs to 15 residues. Per the germline V gene, CDR1 is ENHRY and CDR2 is SYGVKD. The CDR3 DNA sequence: TGTGCCATCAGGACGGTCACGGGCGGGACCGGGGAGCTGTTTTTT. Its protein is CAIRTVTGGTGELFF.

The chain carries TRBV18 and TRBJ1-2; D not resolved. V lost 1 base and J 11 bases, leaving 11 bases between the germline ends. This CDR3 has 12 residues. Germline lookup yields CDR1 KGHSH and CDR2 LQKENI. CDR3 nucleotide sequence: TGTGCCAGCTCACCACAACAGAGTGGGTACACCTTC. This translates into CASSPQQSGYTF. Drawing the rest from reference TRBV18 and TRBJ1-2, the complete variable domain is NAGVMQNPRHLVRRRGQEARLRCSPMKGHSHVYWYRQLPEEGLKFMVYLQKENIIDESGMPKERFSAEFPKEGPSILRIQQVVRGDSAAYFCASSPQQSGYTFGSGTRLTVV.

The J gene is TRBJ1-6, the V gene TRBV3-1 (or the pseudogene TRBV3-2); D gene ambiguous. The CDR3 contains 14 residues. Germline loops: CDR1 LGHDT, CDR2 YNNKEL (reference sequence). Trimming shortened V by 1 base and J by 8 bases, and 9 bases separated the two germline ends. CDR3 nucleotide sequence: TGTGCCAGCAGCCAAGCCAGGCTATATTCACCCCTCCACTTT. It encodes CASSQARLYSPLHF.

With respect to this clone: The sample holds other DNA sequences that translate to the same CDR3. J is TRBJ2-3 and V is TRBV18; D call uncertain. The CDR3 runs to 14 residues. Looked up from germline, CDR1 is KGHSH and CDR2 is LQKENI. V was pared by 0 bases and J by 0 bases, with 4 bases between. The CDR3 DNA reads TGTGCCAGCTCACCACCGACTAGCACAGATACGCAGTATTTT. Translation gives CASSPPTSTDTQYF.

This clone occurred a few times. This sequence joins TRBV9 and TRBJ1-6; TRBD1 aligns across 9 bases. CDR3 length: 16 residues. CDR1 and CDR2 (germline): SGDLS, YYNGEE. V gave up 3 bases and J gave up 7 bases; unmatched junction bases: 8. Here the CDR3 reads CASSDPPGQGNSPLHF. In DNA form, the CDR3 reads TGTGCCAGCAGCGACCCCCCGGGACAGGGAAATTCACCCCTCCACTTT. Full variable domain (rest looked up from reference TRBV9 and TRBJ1-6): DSGVTQTPKHLITATGQRVTLRCSPRSGDLSVYWYQQSLDQGLQFLIQYYNGEERAKGNILERFSAQQFPDLHSELNLSSLELGDSALYFCASSDPPGQGNSPLHFGNGTRLTVT.

This clone was seen more than once but under ten times. The chain uses TRBV19 and TRBJ2-2; TRBD2 might be the D (6 bases). V lost 6 bases and J 5 bases, leaving 10 bases between the germline ends. CDR1 and CDR2 (germline): LNHDA, SQIVND (reference sequence). This CDR3 region has 13 residues. The CDR3 loop is CASRAAGTGELFF. The CDR3 bases are TGTGCCAGTAGGGCCGCGGGGACCGGGGAGCTGTTTTTT.

The chain employs TRBV7-2 and TRBJ1-1, with D perhaps TRBD1 (5 bases). CDR1 is SGHTA, CDR2 FQGNSA, per germline. V shed 0 bases and J shed 5 bases, with 10 bases lying between them. This CDR3 spans 14 amino acids. The CDR3 reads CASSLARQGTEAFF. As DNA, the CDR3 is TGTGCCAGCAGCTTAGCTAGGCAGGGAACTGAAGCTTTCTTT.

This clone was detected only once. One end of the junction is discordant with germline, which a read error may explain. The chain is built from TRBV15 and TRBJ1-5; no clear D gene. The CDR3 has 15 residues. The germline CDR1 and CDR2 sequences are LNHNV and YYDKDF (reference sequence). CDR3 DNA sequence: TGTGCCGCCAGCAGAGTTTTAGAAGGCAATCAGCCCCAGCATTTT. Its protein is CAASRVLEGNQPQHF.

This sequence joins TRBV6-5 and TRBJ1-2; D unresolved. Germline V CDR1 and CDR2: MNHEY, SVGAGI. Trimming pared 8 bases from V and 2 bases from J, leaving 9 bases between. This CDR3 spans 12 amino acids. The CDR3 region is CASSRSNYGYTF. Written as DNA, the CDR3 is TGTGCCAGCTCCCGGTCGAACTATGGCTACACCTTC.

This clone was counted a few times. V gene TRBV6-5 combines with J gene TRBJ1-2, with D perhaps TRBD1 (6 bases). Trimming left V 2 bases short and J 5 bases short, with 15 bases between. Germline CDR1 MNHEY, CDR2 SVGAGI. This CDR3 spans 15 amino acids. This chain's CDR3 is CASSYRPTGGYGYTF. CDR3 in DNA: TGTGCCAGCAGTTACCGACCGACAGGCGGATATGGCTACACCTTC.

This clone was observed a single time. V is TRBV7-2 and J is TRBJ2-5; D is perhaps TRBD1 (5 bases). CDR1 is SGHTA, CDR2 FQGNSA, per germline. CDR3 length equals 14 residues. The V gene lost 1 base and the J gene lost 5 bases, with 11 bases spanning the gap. The CDR3 region is CASSLVARQETQYF. In DNA, the CDR3 is TGTGCCAGCAGCTTAGTGGCTAGACAGGAGACCCAGTACTTC.

The J gene is TRBJ2-3, the V gene TRBV5-4; TRBD2 might be the D (7 bases). The CDR3 consists of 17 residues. Germline V CDR1 and CDR2: SGHNT, YYREEE (reference sequence). The V gene lost 3 bases and the J gene lost 2 bases, with 19 bases spanning the gap. The chain's CDR3 is CASSSRRRGLNTDTQYF. CDR3 nucleotides: TGTGCCAGCAGCTCCCGGCGGCGGGGGCTTAACACAGATACGCAGTATTTT.

The rearrangement joins TRBV9 to TRBJ2-1, with 7 bases that match TRBD1. CDR1 is SGDLS and CDR2 is YYNGEE in the germline V gene. Unmatched junction bases numbered 7, after V lost 4 bases and J lost 9 bases. The CDR3 is 13 amino acids. The DNA for the CDR3 is TGTGCCAGCAGCATGGGACAGTCTGGTGAGCAGTTCTTC. Translation gives CASSMGQSGEQFF.

About this clone itself: One junction end does not reproduce the germline sequence, and a read error may be involved. V usage is TRBV19 and J usage is TRBJ1-5; TRBD1 aligns across 9 bases. Looked up from germline, CDR1 is LNHDA and CDR2 is SQIVND (reference sequence). This CDR3 contains 13 residues. The CDR3 coding sequence is TGTGCCGGTAGTGGACAGGGGAATCAGCCCCAGCATTTT. This translates into CAGSGQGNQPQHF.

V and J are TRBV5-5 and TRBJ2-4; TRBD1 matches 7 bases. With 0 bases clipped from V and 5 bases from J, the junction kept 8 bases outside the gene matches. CDR3 length: 16 amino acids. CDR1 is SGHKS, CDR2 YYEKEE, per germline (reference sequence). The CDR3 region is CASSLAGGVFQNIQYF. CDR3 nucleotide sequence: TGTGCCAGCAGCTTGGCAGGGGGTGTTTTTCAAAACATTCAGTACTTC.